This TCR beta chain was found in a study of cytomegalovirus exposure and HLA in healthy donors. Study conclusions and caveats: According to an earlier analysis, most TCR beta V segments yielded productive rearrangements about 90% or about 30% of the time. CMV serostatus was the only recorded immune exposure for donors.

As for this clone: Its specificity is not known.

PCR was performed using 60 Vbeta and 13 Jbeta primers. Data came from immunoSEQ multiplex PCR; TCRdb stores just in-frame clones and leaves some out. This sample carries around 140,000 clones, 75% of them seen once, and the ten largest clones take 2.5% to 4%. The CDR3 has 16 residues. V shed 4 bases and J shed 6 bases, with 20 bases lying between them. Germline lookup yields CDR1 SGHDT and CDR2 YYEEEE. Donors counted as nominally healthy when sampled, yet unrecorded immune exposures were likely. Sequenced material: PBMCs. V is TRBV5-6 and J is TRBJ1-5; a weak D match, TRBD1 (6 bases). This TCR was sampled from a man aged 35-49 years in good health and CMV-seronegative. The CDR3 DNA sequence: TGTGCCAGCAGCCAACAGGGTTTGGGGGCAGGTCAGCCCCAGCATTTT. Its translation: CASSQQGLGAGQPQHF. Looking up the rest from reference TRBV5-6 and TRBJ1-5 gives the full variable domain: DAGVTQSPTHLIKTRGQQVTLRCSPKSGHDTVSWYQQALGQGPQFIFQYYEEEERQRGNFPDRFSGHQFPNYSSELNVNALLLGDSALYLCASSQQGLGAGQPQHFGDGTRLSIL.